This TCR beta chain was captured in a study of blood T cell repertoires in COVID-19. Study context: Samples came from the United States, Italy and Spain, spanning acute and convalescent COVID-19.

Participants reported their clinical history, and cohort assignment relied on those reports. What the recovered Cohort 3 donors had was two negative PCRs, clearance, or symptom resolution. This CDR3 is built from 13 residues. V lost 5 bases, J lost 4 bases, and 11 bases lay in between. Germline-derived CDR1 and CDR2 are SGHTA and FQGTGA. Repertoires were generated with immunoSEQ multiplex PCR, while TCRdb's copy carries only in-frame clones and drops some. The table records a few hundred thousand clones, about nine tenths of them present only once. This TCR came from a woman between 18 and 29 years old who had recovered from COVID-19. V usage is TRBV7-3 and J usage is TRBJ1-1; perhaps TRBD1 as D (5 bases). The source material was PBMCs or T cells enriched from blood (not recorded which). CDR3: CASSTHGGTEAFF. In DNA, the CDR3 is TGTGCCAGCAGCACCCACGGGGGCACTGAAGCTTTCTTT.